These 20 T cell receptor beta chains share one sample of origin, sequenced in a study of OX40 agonist ivuxolimab in advanced cancers. Using immunoSEQ multiplex PCR, the repertoire was profiled, and TCRdb retains in-frame clones only, with some absent. The data hold about 77,000 clones, with about four fifths observed a single time. Specimen: CD4+ or CD8+ T cells sorted from blood, collected in a trial of the OX40 agonist ivuxolimab. These receptors all come from an adult with an advanced solid tumor such as melanoma, head and neck, liver or kidney cancer.

Regarding this clone: The identical CDR3 is also encoded by other nucleotide sequences in the sample. The chain joins TRBV5-1 to TRBJ1-2; D gene uncertain. Germline-derived CDR1 and CDR2 are SGHRS and YFSETQ. The CDR3 covers 13 residues. The V end lost 4 bases, the J end lost 1 base, and 8 bases lay between the germline ends. In DNA, the CDR3 is TGCGCCAGCAGCCTGAGTATTAACTATGGCTACACCTTC. Protein sequence: CASSLSINYGYTF.

V gene TRBV27 combines with J gene TRBJ2-1; the D gene is possibly TRBD1 (5 bases). This CDR3 spans 15 amino acids. V was cut by 8 bases and J by 7 bases, with 21 bases left in between. Germline CDR1 and CDR2: MNHEY and SMNVEV (reference sequence). CDR3 nucleotides: TGTGCCAGCTGCTTGCGGCAGGGCAAGTTAAATGAGCAGTTCTTC. Amino acid sequence: CASCLRQGKLNEQFF.

The chain links TRBV9 to TRBJ2-7; TRBD1 matches 7 bases. This CDR3 spans 13 amino acids. Per the germline V gene, CDR1 is SGDLS and CDR2 is YYNGEE. The ends lost 4 bases at V and 2 bases at J; junction bases unmatched: 3. For the CDR3, the DNA is TGTGCCAGCAGCATTACAGGGGCCTACGAGCAGTACTTC. Translating it yields CASSITGAYEQYF.

The rearrangement links TRBV5-4 to TRBJ1-2; 8 bases map to TRBD1. Germline values: CDR1 SGHNT, CDR2 YYREEE (reference sequence). The V gene end was trimmed by 6 bases and the J gene end by 1 base; junction bases not matched to a gene: 8. The CDR3 has 15 amino acids. DNA for the CDR3: TGTGCCAGCAAGAGCCCGGGACAGGATAACTATGGCTACACCTTC. It specifies CASKSPGQDNYGYTF.

In its sample, this clone was seen a few times. V gene TRBV10-3 combines with J gene TRBJ2-7; 9 bases are a match to TRBD1. V lost 11 bases to trimming and J lost 4 bases; unmatched junction nucleotides: 6. The CDR3 spans 12 residues. Germline values: CDR1 ENHRY, CDR2 SYGVKD. CDR3 bases: TGTGCCTCAACAGGGGGCGGGTACGAGCAGTACTTC. Its translation: CASTGGGYEQYF.

The chain links TRBV7-9 to TRBJ1-1, with a weak D call TRBD1 (5 bases). Per the germline V gene, CDR1 is SEHNR and CDR2 is FQNEAQ (reference sequence). Trimming took 2 bases from V and 4 from J, leaving 14 bases between them. This CDR3 region has 15 residues. The CDR3 DNA follows: TGTGCCAGCAGCTTATCCGGGGGGAGGATCACTGAAGCTTTCTTT. This encodes CASSLSGGRITEAFF. The variable domain in full, completed from reference TRBV7-9 and TRBJ1-1, reads DTGVSQNPRHKITKRGQNVTFRCDPISEHNRLYWYRQTLGQGPEFLTYFQNEAQLEKSRLLSDRFSAERPKGSFSTLEIQRTEQGDSAMYLCASSLSGGRITEAFFGQGTRLTVV.

This chain connects TRBV18 to TRBJ2-5; 9 nucleotides line up with TRBD1. The end of the DNA aligns better with TRBJ2-7, so the J call may be wrong. Germline CDR1 and CDR2: KGHSH and LQKENI. CDR3 length: 16 residues. The DNA for the CDR3 is TGTGCCAGCTCACCAGGGCCCGGGACAGGGAGAGACGAGCAGTACTTC. It encodes CASSPGPGTGRDEQYF.

Here the CDR3 reads CASSPPRQGGSGGLLGGELFF. The CDR3 DNA reads TGTGCCAGCAGTCCCCCCCGACAGGGCGGATCGGGGGGGCTCCTTGGCGGGGAGCTGTTTTTT. The rearrangement joins TRBV27 to TRBJ2-2; perhaps TRBD2 as D (8 bases). Trimming removed 5 bases at V and 7 bases at J, with 35 bases between. CDR3 length: 21 residues. The germline gives CDR1 MNHEY, CDR2 SMNVEV (reference sequence).

This clone was seen just once. The V gene is TRBV9, the J gene TRBJ1-6, with D hard to call. Between the trimmed V and J ends, which lost 0 bases and 10 bases, there was a span of 8 bases. This CDR3 is built from 13 residues. Germline V gene data show CDR1 as SGDLS and CDR2 as YYNGEE. DNA of the CDR3: TGTGCCAGCAGCGTAGGGTTAGGGTCACCCCTCCACTTT. Translating it yields CASSVGLGSPLHF.

The V gene is TRBV19, the J gene TRBJ2-2; D perhaps matches TRBD1 (7 bases). Looked up from germline, CDR1 is LNHDA and CDR2 is SQIVND (reference sequence). V lost 5 bases and J 0 bases, leaving 13 bases between the germline ends. The CDR3 length is 16 residues. CDR3 sequence: CASSSSGGSNTGELFF. CDR3 coding DNA: TGTGCCAGTAGTTCCTCAGGGGGGTCGAACACCGGGGAGCTGTTTTTT.

The chain joins TRBV18 to TRBJ2-1; 14 positions match TRBD2. V lost 4 bases, J lost 2 bases, and 4 bases stayed unmatched. This CDR3 is built from 17 residues. Germline V CDR1 and CDR2: KGHSH, LQKENI. The CDR3 reads CASSRLAGGGPYNEQFF. CDR3 nucleotides: TGTGCCAGCTCACGACTAGCGGGAGGGGGTCCCTACAATGAGCAGTTCTTC.

The V and J genes are TRBV9 and TRBJ2-7; D perhaps matches TRBD2 (7 bases). With 0 bases removed from V and 2 bases from J, the gap between germline ends came to 9 bases. The length of the CDR3 is 14 residues. The V gene's germline CDR1 is SGDLS and CDR2 YYNGEE. The CDR3 here is CASSVAGGPYEQYF. The CDR3 DNA follows: TGTGCCAGCAGCGTAGCGGGGGGCCCCTACGAGCAGTACTTC.

This chain uses TRBV11-2 with TRBJ2-3; D not certain. Germline V lookup: CDR1 SGHAT, CDR2 FQNNGV. V was cut by 2 bases and J by 6 bases, with 12 bases left in between. This CDR3 is built from 14 residues. The DNA of the CDR3 is TGTGCCAGCAGCTTATTTCCGGGTGGGGATACGCAGTATTTT. It is translated as CASSLFPGGDTQYF.

The V call is TRBV5-6, the J call TRBJ2-6; no clear D gene. Trimming cost V 3 bases and J 0 bases, with 7 bases left between them. Per the germline V gene, CDR1 is SGHDT and CDR2 is YYEEEE. The CDR3 has 15 amino acids. CDR3 loop: CASSSASSGANVLTF. The DNA of the CDR3 is TGTGCCAGCAGCTCGGCTAGCTCTGGGGCCAACGTCCTGACTTTC.

The rearrangement links TRBV7-8 to TRBJ2-3; D ambiguous. The germline gives CDR1 SGHVS, CDR2 FQNEAQ. This CDR3 spans 17 amino acids. Trimming removed 2 bases at V and 1 base at J, with 16 bases between. In nucleotides, the CDR3 is TGTGCCAGCAGCTTATACCCCAGAGCAGTCGGCACAGATACGCAGTATTTT. Protein product: CASSLYPRAVGTDTQYF. Drawing the rest from reference TRBV7-8 and TRBJ2-3, the complete variable domain is GAGVSQSPRYKVAKRGQDVALRCDPISGHVSLFWYQQALGQGPEFLTYFQNEAQLDKSGLPSDRFFAERPEGSVSTLKIQRTQQEDSAVYLCASSLYPRAVGTDTQYFGPGTRLTVL.

Only one count was recorded for this clone. This rearrangement joins TRBV6-1 to TRBJ1-4; D possibly corresponds to TRBD1 (5 bases). This CDR3 comprises 14 residues. With 3 bases removed from V and 4 bases from J, the gap between germline ends came to 9 bases. From germline, CDR1 is MNHNS and CDR2 SASEGT. The CDR3 region is CASSDDRDNEKLFF. CDR3 nucleotides: TGTGCCAGCAGTGATGACAGAGATAATGAAAAACTGTTTTTT.

CDR3 sequence: CASSQEVLAGAIHNEQFF. The CDR3 nucleotides are TGTGCCAGCAGCCAAGAGGTCCTAGCGGGGGCCATCCACAATGAGCAGTTCTTC. The gene calls are TRBV4-2 and TRBJ2-1; 10 bases are shared with TRBD2. This CDR3 region has 18 residues. Losses at the gene ends were 0 bases for V and 5 bases for J; bases not matched to a gene: 10. Germline loops: CDR1 LGHNA, CDR2 YNFKEQ.

Notes on this clone: Other DNA sequences in the sample encode the same CDR3. The rearrangement links TRBV7-2 to TRBJ2-3, with 8 nucleotides matching TRBD2. The CDR3 is 14 residues long. Germline V gives CDR1 SGHTA, CDR2 FQGNSA. V shed 1 base, J shed 6 bases, and the junction held 3 bases outside the gene matches. The chain's CDR3 is CASSLGTSPDTQYF. The CDR3 coding sequence is TGTGCCAGCAGCTTAGGGACTAGCCCTGATACGCAGTATTTT. Using reference TRBV7-2 and TRBJ2-3 for the parts outside the CDR3, the full variable domain is GAGVSQSPSNKVTEKGKDVELRCDPISGHTALYWYRQSLGQGLEFLIYFQGNSAPDKSGLPSDRFSAERTGGSVSTLTIQRTQQEDSAVYLCASSLGTSPDTQYFGPGTRLTVL.

The chain uses TRBV7-2 and TRBJ2-2; no clear D. The V end lost 1 base, the J end lost 0 bases, and 6 bases lay between the germline ends. The CDR3 is 15 amino acids. From germline, CDR1 is SGHTA and CDR2 FQGNSA. CDR3 amino acids: CASSLVAANTGELFF. Here the CDR3 DNA reads TGTGCCAGCAGCTTAGTAGCAGCGAACACCGGGGAGCTGTTTTTT.

This rearrangement joins TRBV5-4 to TRBJ2-5; D perhaps matches TRBD2 (5 bases). The V gene lost 1 base and the J gene lost 2 bases, with 18 bases spanning the gap. Germline V gene sequence: CDR1 SGHNT, CDR2 YYREEE (reference sequence). This CDR3 has 17 amino acids. CDR3 bases: TGTGCCAGCAGCTTGTACGAGGGCTGGACGATTCAAGAGACCCAGTACTTC. Its translation: CASSLYEGWTIQETQYF.